The sequence of this T cell receptor (beta chain) was determined in a study of T-cell memory formation after mild COVID-19. Study-level background: Most TCR clusters belonged to a single donor.

With constant-segment primers, 5'RACE yielded cDNA libraries of TCR alpha and TCR beta that carried sample barcodes and UMIs. A single record per CDR3 protein comes from TCRdb applying MiXCR to the 5' RACE reads. The table lists over 400,000 distinct CDR3 sequences, 23% of them singletons. This CDR3 spans 13 amino acids. Germline-derived CDR1 and CDR2 are SEHNR and FQNEAQ (reference sequence). The ends were cut back, 7 bases at V and 9 bases at J, with 13 bases in the middle. The clonotype comes from an adult woman who had mild COVID-19 (a few samples of this study predate the infection). Cell type and time point are not known. Sequencing was performed on PBMCs or a T cell subset sorted from them (not recorded which). V gene TRBV7-9 combines with J gene TRBJ1-6; D remains ambiguous. The CDR3 DNA reads TGTGCCAGCAATCTTATTGGGAGTTCACCCCTCCACTTT. Translated, it gives CASNLIGSSPLHF.